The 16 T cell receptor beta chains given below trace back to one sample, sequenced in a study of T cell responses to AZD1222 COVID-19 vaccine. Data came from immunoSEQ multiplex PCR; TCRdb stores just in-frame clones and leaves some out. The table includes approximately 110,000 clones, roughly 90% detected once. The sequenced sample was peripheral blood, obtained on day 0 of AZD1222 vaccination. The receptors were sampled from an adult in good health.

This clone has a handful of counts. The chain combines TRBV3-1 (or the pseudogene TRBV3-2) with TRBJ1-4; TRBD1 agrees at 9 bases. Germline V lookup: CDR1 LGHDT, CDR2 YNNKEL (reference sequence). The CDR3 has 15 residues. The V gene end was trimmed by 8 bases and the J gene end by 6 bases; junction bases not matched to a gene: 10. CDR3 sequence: CASGTGLHVYEKLFF. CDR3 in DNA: TGTGCCAGCGGGACAGGGCTCCATGTCTATGAAAAACTGTTTTTT.

The CDR3 reads CASSRDAGSQETQYF. CDR3 bases: TGTGCCAGCAGCCGGGATGCGGGGTCCCAAGAGACCCAGTACTTC. The chain recombines TRBV28 with TRBJ2-5, with D perhaps matching TRBD2 (6 bases). Trimming removed 6 bases at V and 1 base at J, with 15 bases between. This CDR3 spans 15 amino acids. CDR1 is MDHEN, CDR2 SYDVKM, per germline.

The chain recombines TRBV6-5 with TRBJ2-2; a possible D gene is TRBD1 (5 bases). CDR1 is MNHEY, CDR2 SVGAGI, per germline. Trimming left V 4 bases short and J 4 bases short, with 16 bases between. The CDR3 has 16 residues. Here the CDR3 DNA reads TGTGCCAGCAGTTTCTATTCCCAGGGAACCACCGGGGAGCTGTTTTTT. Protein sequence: CASSFYSQGTTGELFF.

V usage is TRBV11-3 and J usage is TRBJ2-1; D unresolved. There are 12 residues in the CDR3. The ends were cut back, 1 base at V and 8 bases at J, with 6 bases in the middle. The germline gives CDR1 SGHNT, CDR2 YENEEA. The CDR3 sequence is CASSLVPYEQFF. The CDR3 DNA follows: TGTGCCAGCAGCTTAGTTCCCTATGAGCAGTTCTTC.

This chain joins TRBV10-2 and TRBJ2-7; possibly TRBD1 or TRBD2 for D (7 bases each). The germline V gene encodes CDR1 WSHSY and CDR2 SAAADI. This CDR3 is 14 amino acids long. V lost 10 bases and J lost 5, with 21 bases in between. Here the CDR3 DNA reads TGCGCCACAGGGGGTGGCGGGAGCGTCAACGAGCAGTACTTC. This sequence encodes CATGGGGSVNEQYF.

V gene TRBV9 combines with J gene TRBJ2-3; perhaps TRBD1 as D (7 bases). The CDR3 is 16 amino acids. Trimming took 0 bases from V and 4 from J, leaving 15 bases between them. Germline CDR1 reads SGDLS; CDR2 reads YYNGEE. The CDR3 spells CASSVGGGGGPDTQYF. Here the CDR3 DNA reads TGTGCCAGCAGCGTAGGGGGTGGAGGGGGCCCAGATACGCAGTATTTT.

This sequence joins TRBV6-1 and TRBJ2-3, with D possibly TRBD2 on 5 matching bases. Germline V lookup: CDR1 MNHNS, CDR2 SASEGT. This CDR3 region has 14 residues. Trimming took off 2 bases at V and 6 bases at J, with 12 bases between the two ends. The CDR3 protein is CASSESAGRDTQYF. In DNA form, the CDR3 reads TGTGCCAGCAGTGAATCGGCGGGTCGGGATACGCAGTATTTT.

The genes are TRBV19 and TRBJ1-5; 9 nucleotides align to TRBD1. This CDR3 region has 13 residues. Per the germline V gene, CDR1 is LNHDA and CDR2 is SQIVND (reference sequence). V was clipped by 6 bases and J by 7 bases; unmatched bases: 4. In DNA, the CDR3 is TGTGCCAGTAGGGACAGGGGCGGACAGCCCCAGCATTTT. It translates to CASRDRGGQPQHF.

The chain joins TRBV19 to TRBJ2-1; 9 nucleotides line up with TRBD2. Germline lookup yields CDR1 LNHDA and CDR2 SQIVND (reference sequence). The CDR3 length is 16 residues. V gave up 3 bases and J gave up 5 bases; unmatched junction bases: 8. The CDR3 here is CASSISSASGDNEQFF. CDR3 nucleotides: TGTGCCAGTAGTATTAGTTCGGCTAGCGGGGACAATGAGCAGTTCTTC. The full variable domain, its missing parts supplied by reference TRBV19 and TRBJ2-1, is DGGITQSPKYLFRKEGQNVTLSCEQNLNHDAMYWYRQDPGQGLRLIYYSQIVNDFQKGDIAEGYSVSREKKESFPLTVTSAQKNPTAFYLCASSISSASGDNEQFFGPGTRLTVL.

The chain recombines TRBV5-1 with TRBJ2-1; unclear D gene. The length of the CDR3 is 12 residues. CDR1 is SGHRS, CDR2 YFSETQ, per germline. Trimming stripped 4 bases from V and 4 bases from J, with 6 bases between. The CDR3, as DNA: TGCGCCAGCAGCGCACAGTACAATGAGCAGTTCTTC. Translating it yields CASSAQYNEQFF.

The CDR3 is CATSGLPGQGAYEQYF. The CDR3 bases are TGTGCCACCAGCGGCCTCCCCGGACAGGGGGCATACGAGCAGTACTTC. V usage is TRBV15 and J usage is TRBJ2-7; the match to TRBD1 covers 11 bases. There are 16 residues in the CDR3. V dropped 5 bases and J dropped 4; count of bases not matched to a gene: 10. Germline V gene lookup returns CDR1 LNHNV and CDR2 YYDKDF (reference sequence).

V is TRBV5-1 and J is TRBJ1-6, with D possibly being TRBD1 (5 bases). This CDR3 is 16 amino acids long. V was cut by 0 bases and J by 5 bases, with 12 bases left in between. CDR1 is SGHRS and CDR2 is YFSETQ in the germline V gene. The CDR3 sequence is CASSLELQAHNSPLHF. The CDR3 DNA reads TGCGCCAGCAGCTTGGAACTACAGGCCCATAATTCACCCCTCCACTTT.

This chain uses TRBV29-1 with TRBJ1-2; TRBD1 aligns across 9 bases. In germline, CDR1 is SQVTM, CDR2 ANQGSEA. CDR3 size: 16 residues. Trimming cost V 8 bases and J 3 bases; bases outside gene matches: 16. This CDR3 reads CSPYLTGTGKDYGYTF. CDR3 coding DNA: TGCAGCCCCTACTTAACCGGGACAGGGAAAGACTATGGCTACACCTTC.

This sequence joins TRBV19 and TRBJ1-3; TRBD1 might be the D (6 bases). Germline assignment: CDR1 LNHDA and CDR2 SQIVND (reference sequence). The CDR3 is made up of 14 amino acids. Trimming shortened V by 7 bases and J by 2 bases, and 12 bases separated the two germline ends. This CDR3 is CASNPGVTGNTIYF. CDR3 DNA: TGTGCCAGTAACCCAGGGGTAACTGGAAACACCATATATTTT.

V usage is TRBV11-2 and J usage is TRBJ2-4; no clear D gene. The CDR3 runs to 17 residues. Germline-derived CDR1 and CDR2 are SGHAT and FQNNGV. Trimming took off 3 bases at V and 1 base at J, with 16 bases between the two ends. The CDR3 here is CASSLIGPPRAKNIQYF. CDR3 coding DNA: TGTGCCAGCAGCTTGATTGGGCCTCCGCGGGCCAAAAACATTCAGTACTTC.

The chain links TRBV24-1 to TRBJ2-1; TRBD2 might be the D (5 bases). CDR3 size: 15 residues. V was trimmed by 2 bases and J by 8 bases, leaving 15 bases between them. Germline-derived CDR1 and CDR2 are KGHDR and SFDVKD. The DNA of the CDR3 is TGTGCCACCAGTGATTACCAAACTAGATCCGATGAGCAGTTCTTC. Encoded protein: CATSDYQTRSDEQFF.